Listed below are T cell receptor beta chains from one sample, sequenced in a study of blood T cell repertoires in COVID-19. Only in-frame clones appear in the TCRdb table, and some are missing; sequencing was by immunoSEQ multiplex PCR. The data hold some 200,000 clones, with approximately 87% observed a single time. What was sequenced was peripheral blood. These receptors all stem from a woman aged 50 to 60 with acute or convalescent COVID-19. The CDR3 runs from the conserved cysteine through the conserved F or W. D genes are given only for firm matches. For some rows the clone size is stated as once, few or many, or as a class when expanded; others skip it.

abundance	v_gene	d_gene	j_gene	CDR3nt	CDR3aa
-	TRBV9	TRBD1	TRBJ2-1	TGTGCCAGCAGCACAACCGGGACAGGGTATGATGAGCAGTTCTTC	CASSTTGTGYDEQFF
-	TRBV30	-	TRBJ1-1	TGTGCCTGGGCCGCGAATACTGAAGCTTTCTTT	CAWAANTEAFF
-	TRBV7-3	-	TRBJ2-6	TGTGCCAGCAGCTTAATGGGCACATCCTCTGGGGCCAACGTCCTGACTTTC	CASSLMGTSSGANVLTF
-	TRBV5-1	-	TRBJ2-5	TGCGCCAGCAGCTTGTTGGGGCCCCTTCAAGAGACCCAGTACTTC	CASSLLGPLQETQYF
-	TRBV9	-	TRBJ2-3	TGTGCCAGCAGCGGCCCCCGGGCAGGGATAGATACGCAGTATTTT	CASSGPRAGIDTQYF
once	TRBV29-1	-	TRBJ2-5	TGCAGCGCCGGGAGTGTGGAGACCCAGTACTTC	CSAGSVETQYF
-	TRBV18	-	TRBJ2-5	TGTGCCAGCTCACCACCGACAGCTCCCCAAGAGACCCAGTACTTC	CASSPPTAPQETQYF
-	TRBV9	TRBD2	TRBJ2-5	TGTGCCAGCAGCGGTGGGGGAGGAGCGGGAGGCGGGTACCAAGAGACCCAGTACTTC	CASSGGGGAGGGYQETQYF
many	TRBV10-3	-	TRBJ1-5	TGTGCCATCAGTGAGAGTCTTAGTAGCAATCAGCCCCAGCATTTT	CAISESLSSNQPQHF
-	TRBV7-2	TRBD2	TRBJ2-1	TGTGCCAGCAGCCATCTAGCGGGAGGTTACAATGAGCAGTTCTTC	CASSHLAGGYNEQFF
-	TRBV4-1	-	TRBJ1-4	TGCGCCAGCAGCCCTCAGGGGAGAGAAAAACTGTTTTTT	CASSPQGREKLFF
-	TRBV3-1/TRBV3-2	TRBD2	TRBJ2-1	TGTGCCAGCAGCCCCACTAGCGGTTTCTACAATGAGCAGTTCTTC	CASSPTSGFYNEQFF
-	TRBV11-2	TRBD1	TRBJ1-1	TGTGCCAGCAGCTGGGGACAGTACACTGAAGCTTTCTTT	CASSWGQYTEAFF